Shown below are 4 T cell receptor beta chains from a single sample sequenced in a study of graft-versus-host responses after intestinal transplantation (dated by TCRdb to the early 2020s). Their recognized antigens are unknown. Library generation was performed with the immunoSEQ multiplex PCR assay. TCRdb stores this immuneACCESS table with in-frame sequences only. Part of the clones is absent; in the studies checked, under half of the shortfall reflects unresolved V genes, and no reason is known for the rest. In this sample the table shows about 90,000 clones, 91% of which occur a single time. The ten largest account for about 0.45% of the sample. The time point label corresponds to: cells obtained before transplantation from donor or recipient. The specimen was unstimulated CD8+ T cells sorted from spleen or lymph node cells, collected before intestinal transplant. All receptors derive from a human donor who received an intestinal transplant.

This clone appeared a single time. The rearrangement links TRBV14 to TRBJ2-2; D unclear. The germline V gene has CDR1 SGHDN and CDR2 FVKESK. Trimming removed 1 base at V and 2 bases at J, with 8 bases between. The CDR3 covers 15 residues. The CDR3 DNA sequence: TGTGCCAGCAGCCAAGTTTTCACTAACACCGGGGAGCTGTTTTTT. This sequence encodes CASSQVFTNTGELFF.

The rearrangement joins TRBV19 to TRBJ2-2; possibly TRBD1 for D (6 bases). CDR1 is LNHDA and CDR2 is SQIVND in the germline V gene (reference sequence). CDR3 length equals 15 residues. Trimming removed 2 bases from V and 4 bases from J, with 11 bases in between. In DNA, the CDR3 is TGTGCCAGTAGTATATCCAGGGGTGGCACCGGGGAGCTGTTTTTT. Translating gives CASSISRGGTGELFF.

The CDR3, as DNA: TGTGCCAGCAGTTTACTAGCGGGGACCTACAATGAGCAGTTCTTC. Its translation: CASSLLAGTYNEQFF. The chain is built from TRBV27 and TRBJ2-1; 9 positions match TRBD2. The CDR3 runs to 15 residues. Looked up from germline, CDR1 is MNHEY and CDR2 is SMNVEV (reference sequence). The ends lost 2 bases at V and 2 bases at J; junction bases unmatched: 1.

The gene calls are TRBV5-6 and TRBJ2-1, with 7 bases that match TRBD2. The germline V gene has CDR1 SGHDT and CDR2 YYEEEE. The CDR3 runs 15 residues. Germline trimming cut 5 bases from V and 0 bases from J; bases unmatched to any gene: 5. The CDR3 DNA reads as TGTGCCAGCAGTGGGGAGGGGAGCTCCTACAATGAGCAGTTCTTC. This sequence encodes CASSGEGSSYNEQFF.